This TCR beta chain is drawn from a study of blood T cell repertoires in COVID-19. Study-wide context: In each case, the material was cDNA or gDNA derived from T cells, B-cell-depleted T cells, or PBMCs.

Per germline, CDR1 SGHVS and CDR2 FNYEAQ. The CDR3 extends over 13 amino acids. Trimming left V 2 bases short and J 3 bases short, with 5 bases between. Living in about two dozen US areas, the participants were between about 18 and 100 years of age. Authors' data handling: Reference gene primer amplification gave estimated nucleated cell counts. Profiling relied on immunoSEQ multiplex PCR, and the TCRdb table lists in-frame clones only, not all of them. The V and J calls and clone size were taken over from that table, and D and trimming were inferred from the DNA. This sample has approximately 220,000 clones, with 89% found just once.

Sequenced input: PBMCs or T cells enriched from blood (not recorded which). The receptor was derived from a woman under 40 with acute COVID-19. The chain couples TRBV7-6 to TRBJ1-5; D is unresolved. CDR3 in amino acids: CASSLMANQPQHF. Here the CDR3 DNA reads TGTGCCAGCAGCTTAATGGCCAATCAGCCCCAGCATTTT.